This TCR beta chain was recorded in a study of T-cell memory formation after mild COVID-19. Study observations and caveats: The appearance of some responding clones in pre-infection memory suggested that cross-reactive memory joined.

In TCRdb, the 5' RACE reads were re-called with MiXCR into one record per CDR3 protein. The sample contains almost 550,000 distinct CDR3 sequences, roughly 20% of which appear only once. On this clonotype: What it recognizes is unknown.

V was shortened by 0 bases and J by 1 base, with 13 bases between the two germline ends. There are 18 residues in the CDR3. CDR1 is LGHNA, CDR2 YNFKEQ, per germline. Sequencing was carried out using PBMCs or a T cell subset sorted from them (not recorded which). The rearrangement joins TRBV4-2 to TRBJ1-6; D gene uncertain. The clonotype originates from an adult woman who had mild COVID-19 (a few samples of this study predate the infection). Cell type and time point are not known. The chain's CDR3 is CASSQDPRRSSYNSPLHF. CDR3 DNA sequence: TGTGCCAGCAGCCAAGATCCCAGGAGGTCGTCCTATAATTCACCCCTCCACTTT.